This TCR beta chain appears in the sequencing data of a study of Graves' ophthalmopathy and Graves' hyperthyroidism. The CDR3 loop spans 16 amino acids. Per the germline V gene, CDR1 is SGHRS and CDR2 is YFSETQ. As the template, RNA transcripts were used to amplify TCR beta CDR3 regions. An opening RT-PCR round employed HTBI primers and preceded a second-round multiplex PCR. TCRdb reprocessed the multiplex PCR reads with MiXCR, giving one entry per CDR3 protein. Among around 590,000 distinct CDR3 sequences, about two fifths were seen once, and the ten largest hold approximately 4.1%. About this clonotype itself: The target antigen is unknown. This sequence may be a read error, since a much larger clone differs from it by one base.

Study-wide results and caveats: Predictions made by the model for ophthalmopathy progression reached more than 55% sensitivity and less than 80% specificity.

The specimen sequenced was peripheral blood or thyroid tissue (not recorded which). This TCR was recovered from an adult man with Graves' hyperthyroidism. V gene TRBV5-1 combines with J gene TRBJ2-2; D remains unclear. CDR3 nucleotides: TGCGCCAGAAGCTTGGCGGCAGCACCCAACACCGGGGAGCTGTTTTTT. This gives the protein CARSLAAAPNTGELFF.